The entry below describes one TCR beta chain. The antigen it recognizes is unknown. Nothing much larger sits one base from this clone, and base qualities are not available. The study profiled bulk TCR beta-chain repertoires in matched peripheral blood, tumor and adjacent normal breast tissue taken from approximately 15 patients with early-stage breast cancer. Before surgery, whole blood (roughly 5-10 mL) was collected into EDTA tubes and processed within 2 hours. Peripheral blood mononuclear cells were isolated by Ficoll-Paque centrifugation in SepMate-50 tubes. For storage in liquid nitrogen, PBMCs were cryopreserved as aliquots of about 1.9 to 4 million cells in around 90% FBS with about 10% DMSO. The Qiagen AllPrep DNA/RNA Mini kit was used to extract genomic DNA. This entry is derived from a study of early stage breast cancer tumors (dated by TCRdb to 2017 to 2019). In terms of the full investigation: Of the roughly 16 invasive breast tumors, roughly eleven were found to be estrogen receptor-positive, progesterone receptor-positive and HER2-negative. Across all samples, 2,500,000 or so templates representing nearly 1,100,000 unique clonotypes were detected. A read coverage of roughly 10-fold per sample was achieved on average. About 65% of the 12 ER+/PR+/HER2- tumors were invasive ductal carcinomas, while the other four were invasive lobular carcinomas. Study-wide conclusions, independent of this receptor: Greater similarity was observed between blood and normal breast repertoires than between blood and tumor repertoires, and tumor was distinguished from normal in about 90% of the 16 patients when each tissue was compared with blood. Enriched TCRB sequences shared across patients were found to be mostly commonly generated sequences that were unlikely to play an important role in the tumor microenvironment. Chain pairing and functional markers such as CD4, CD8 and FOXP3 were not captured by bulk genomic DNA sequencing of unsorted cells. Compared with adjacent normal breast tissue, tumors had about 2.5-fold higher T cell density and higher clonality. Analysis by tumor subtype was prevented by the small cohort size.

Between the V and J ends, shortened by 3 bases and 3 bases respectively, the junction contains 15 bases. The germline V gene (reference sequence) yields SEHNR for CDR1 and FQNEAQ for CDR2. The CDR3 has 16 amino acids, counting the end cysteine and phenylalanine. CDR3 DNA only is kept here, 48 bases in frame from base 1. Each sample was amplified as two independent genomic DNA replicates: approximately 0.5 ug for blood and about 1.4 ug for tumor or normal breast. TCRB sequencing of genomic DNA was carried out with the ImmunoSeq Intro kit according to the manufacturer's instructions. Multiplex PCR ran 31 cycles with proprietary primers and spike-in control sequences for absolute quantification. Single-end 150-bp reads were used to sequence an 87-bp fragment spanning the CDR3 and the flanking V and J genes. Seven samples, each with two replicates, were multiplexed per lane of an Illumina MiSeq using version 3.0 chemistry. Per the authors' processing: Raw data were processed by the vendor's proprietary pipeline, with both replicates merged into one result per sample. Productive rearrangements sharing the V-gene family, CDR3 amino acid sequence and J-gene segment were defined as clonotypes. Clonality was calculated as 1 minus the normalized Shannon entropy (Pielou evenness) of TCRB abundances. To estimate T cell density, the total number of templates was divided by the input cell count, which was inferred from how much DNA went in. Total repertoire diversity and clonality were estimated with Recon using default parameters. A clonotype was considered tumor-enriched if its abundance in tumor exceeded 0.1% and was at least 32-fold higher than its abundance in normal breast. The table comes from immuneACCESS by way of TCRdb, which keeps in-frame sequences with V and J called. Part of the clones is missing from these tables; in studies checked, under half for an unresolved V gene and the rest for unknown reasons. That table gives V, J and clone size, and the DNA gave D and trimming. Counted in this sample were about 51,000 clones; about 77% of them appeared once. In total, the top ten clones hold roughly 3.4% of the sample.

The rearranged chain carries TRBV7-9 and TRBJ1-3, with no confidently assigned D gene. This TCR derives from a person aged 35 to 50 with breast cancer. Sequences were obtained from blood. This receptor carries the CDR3 CASSFQQRLIGNTIYF. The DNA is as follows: TGTGCCAGCAGCTTTCAACAGCGACTTATTGGAAACACCATATATTTT.